A selection of T cell receptor beta chains follows, all from one sample in a study of T-cell reconstitution after alpha-beta-depleted transplantation in children. MiXCR, applied by TCRdb to the PCR reads, yields one record per CDR3 protein. The sample includes about 120,000 distinct CDR3 sequences, around 10% of them seen just once. This material consisted of PBMCs from the stem cell graft donor, taken from the stem cell graft. These receptors all come from a human donor who donated a stem cell graft to a child with acute lymphoblastic leukemia. Both conserved end residues are part of each CDR3. Each record gives: J gene, D gene, clone size, V gene, CDR3 DNA, CDR3 protein. D genes are given only for firm matches. Clone size is given for some rows only: seen once, a few or many times, or a class if the clone is expanded.

j_call: TRBJ1-5; d_call: NA; clone_size: many; v_call: TRBV29-1; cdr3_nt: TGCAGCGCCTCGGACAGCCGTCAGCCCCAGCATTTT; cdr3_aa: CSASDSRQPQHF
j_call: TRBJ2-7; d_call: TRBD2; clone_size: NA; v_call: TRBV28; cdr3_nt: TGTGCCAGCAGTTTGCCGGGACTACCCTCTGTCTACGAGCAGTACTTC; cdr3_aa: CASSLPGLPSVYEQYF
j_call: TRBJ1-1; d_call: TRBD1; clone_size: NA; v_call: TRBV29-1; cdr3_nt: TGCAGCGTAGAAACCCGACAGGGAGGGGCAAACACTGAAGCTTTCTTT; cdr3_aa: CSVETRQGGANTEAFF
j_call: TRBJ1-2; d_call: TRBD1; clone_size: many; v_call: TRBV12-3/TRBV12-4; cdr3_nt: TGTGCCAGCAGTTACCAGACAGGGAGGGGTGGCTACACCTTC; cdr3_aa: CASSYQTGRGGYTF
j_call: TRBJ2-3; d_call: TRBD2; clone_size: many; v_call: TRBV4-1; cdr3_nt: TGCGCCAGCAGCATTAGACTAGCGAACACAGATACGCAGTATTTT; cdr3_aa: CASSIRLANTDTQYF
j_call: TRBJ2-3; d_call: NA; clone_size: many; v_call: TRBV28; cdr3_nt: TGTGCCACCGGGACTAGCACAGATACGCAGTATTTT; cdr3_aa: CATGTSTDTQYF
j_call: TRBJ2-5; d_call: TRBD2; clone_size: many; v_call: TRBV10-3; cdr3_nt: TGTGCCATCAAAGCGGGAGGGGCTGGAGAGACCCAGTACTTC; cdr3_aa: CAIKAGGAGETQYF
j_call: TRBJ2-1; d_call: TRBD2; clone_size: many; v_call: TRBV14; cdr3_nt: TGTGCCAGCAGCCTCGGACTAGCGGGACGGTCAGATGAGCAGTTCTTC; cdr3_aa: CASSLGLAGRSDEQFF
j_call: TRBJ2-7; d_call: TRBD1; clone_size: many; v_call: TRBV9; cdr3_nt: TGTGCCAGCAGCGTAACCTACAGGGGTTGGAGCTCCTACGAGCAGTACTTC; cdr3_aa: CASSVTYRGWSSYEQYF
j_call: TRBJ2-1; d_call: TRBD2; clone_size: many; v_call: TRBV24-1; cdr3_nt: TGTGCCACCAGTGATGGGACTAGCGGGAGTCGCAATGAGCAGTTCTTC; cdr3_aa: CATSDGTSGSRNEQFF
j_call: TRBJ1-1; d_call: NA; clone_size: many; v_call: TRBV12-3/TRBV12-4; cdr3_nt: TGTGCCAGCAGTTTAGGGCGGATGAACACTGAAGCTTTCTTT; cdr3_aa: CASSLGRMNTEAFF
j_call: TRBJ2-3; d_call: NA; clone_size: many; v_call: TRBV12-3/TRBV12-4; cdr3_nt: TGTGCCAGCAGTGTCCATACTCGCACAGATACGCAGTATTTT; cdr3_aa: CASSVHTRTDTQYF
j_call: TRBJ1-5; d_call: NA; clone_size: NA; v_call: TRBV30; cdr3_nt: TGTGCCTGGAGTCCCGGAGGGGAAACTCCCCAGCATTTT; cdr3_aa: CAWSPGGETPQHF
j_call: TRBJ2-4; d_call: TRBD1; clone_size: many; v_call: TRBV20-1; cdr3_nt: TGCAGGCAGATCCCGGGACGGAACAGGGGAGCCAAAAACATTCAGTACTTC; cdr3_aa: CRQIPGRNRGAKNIQYF
j_call: TRBJ1-3; d_call: NA; clone_size: NA; v_call: TRBV18; cdr3_nt: TGTGCCAGCTCATTACAGGCCGCTCTCCGGGGAAACACCATATATTTT; cdr3_aa: CASSLQAALRGNTIYF
j_call: TRBJ2-3; d_call: TRBD2; clone_size: many; v_call: TRBV2; cdr3_nt: TGTGCCAGCAGTGGCCCCGGGACTAGCGGGGGGGCAGATACGCAGTATTTT; cdr3_aa: CASSGPGTSGGADTQYF
j_call: TRBJ2-5; d_call: TRBD1; clone_size: many; v_call: TRBV5-8; cdr3_nt: TGTGCCAGCAGCATTTATGCAGGGGGAAGAGAGACCCAGTACTTC; cdr3_aa: CASSIYAGGRETQYF
j_call: TRBJ1-2; d_call: TRBD1; clone_size: many; v_call: TRBV27; cdr3_nt: TGTGCCAGCAGTCTGACAGGGTCATTATATGGCTACACCTTC; cdr3_aa: CASSLTGSLYGYTF
j_call: TRBJ2-1; d_call: NA; clone_size: many; v_call: TRBV7-2; cdr3_nt: TGTGCCAGCAGTCGCCTTCGGCAGGGCTACAATGAGCAGTTCTTC; cdr3_aa: CASSRLRQGYNEQFF
j_call: TRBJ2-5; d_call: TRBD1; clone_size: many; v_call: TRBV9; cdr3_nt: TGTGCCAGCAGCGCGGACAGGAAAGAGACCCAGTACTTC; cdr3_aa: CASSADRKETQYF
j_call: TRBJ2-3; d_call: TRBD2; clone_size: many; v_call: TRBV20-1; cdr3_nt: TGCAGTGCTAGAGTTCCGAATCTTAGCGGGAGGCACCCCCCAGATACGCAGTATTTT; cdr3_aa: CSARVPNLSGRHPPDTQYF
j_call: TRBJ1-2; d_call: NA; clone_size: many; v_call: TRBV7-9; cdr3_nt: TGTGCCAGCAGCTTGGAATGGGGTGGCTATGGCTACACCTTC; cdr3_aa: CASSLEWGGYGYTF
j_call: TRBJ2-3; d_call: TRBD2; clone_size: many; v_call: TRBV5-1; cdr3_nt: TGCGCCAGCAGCTTGAGGGTAGCGGGGGCCTATACGCAGTATTTT; cdr3_aa: CASSLRVAGAYTQYF
j_call: TRBJ2-1; d_call: NA; clone_size: many; v_call: TRBV20-1; cdr3_nt: TGCAGGGTACTAGACAGGGCCGGTGCGGGAACCTACAATGAGCAGTTCTTC; cdr3_aa: CRVLDRAGAGTYNEQFF
j_call: TRBJ2-2; d_call: TRBD1; clone_size: many; v_call: TRBV6-2/TRBV6-3; cdr3_nt: TGTGCCAGCAGAAGAAGCCCTTTGACAGGGGTTGTGGCCGGGGAGCTGTTTTTT; cdr3_aa: CASRRSPLTGVVAGELFF